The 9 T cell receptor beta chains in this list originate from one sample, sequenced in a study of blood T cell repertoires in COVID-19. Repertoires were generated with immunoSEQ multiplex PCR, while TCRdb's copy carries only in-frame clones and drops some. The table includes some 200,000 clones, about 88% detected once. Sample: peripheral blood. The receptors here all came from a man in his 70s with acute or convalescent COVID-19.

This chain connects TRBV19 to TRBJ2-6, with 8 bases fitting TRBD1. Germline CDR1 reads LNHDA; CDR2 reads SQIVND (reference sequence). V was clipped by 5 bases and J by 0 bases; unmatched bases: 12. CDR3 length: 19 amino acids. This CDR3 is CASSSPGTGTLSGANVLTF. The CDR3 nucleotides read TGTGCCAGTAGTTCCCCCGGGACAGGCACCCTCTCTGGGGCCAACGTCCTGACTTTC. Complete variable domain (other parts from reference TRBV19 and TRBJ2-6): DGGITQSPKYLFRKEGQNVTLSCEQNLNHDAMYWYRQDPGQGLRLIYYSQIVNDFQKGDIAEGYSVSREKKESFPLTVTSAQKNPTAFYLCASSSPGTGTLSGANVLTFGAGSRLTVL.

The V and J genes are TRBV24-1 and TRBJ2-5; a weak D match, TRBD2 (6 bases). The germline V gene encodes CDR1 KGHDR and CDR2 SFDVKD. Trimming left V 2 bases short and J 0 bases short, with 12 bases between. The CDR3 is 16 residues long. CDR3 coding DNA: TGTGCCACCAGTGATTCCGGTTCGGGGGACCAAGAGACCCAGTACTTC. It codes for CATSDSGSGDQETQYF.

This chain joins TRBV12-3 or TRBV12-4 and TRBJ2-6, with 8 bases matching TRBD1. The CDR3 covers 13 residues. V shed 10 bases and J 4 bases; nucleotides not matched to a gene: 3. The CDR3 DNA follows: TGTGCCACTCAGGGGGCCGGGGCCAACGTCCTGACTTTC. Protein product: CATQGAGANVLTF.

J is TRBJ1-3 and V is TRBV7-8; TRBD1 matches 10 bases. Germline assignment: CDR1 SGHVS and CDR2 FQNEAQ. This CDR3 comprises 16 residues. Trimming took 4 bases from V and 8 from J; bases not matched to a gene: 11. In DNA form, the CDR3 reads TGTGCCAGCAGCTCCGACAGGGGGCGGAGGGCGGACACCATATATTTT. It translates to CASSSDRGRRADTIYF.

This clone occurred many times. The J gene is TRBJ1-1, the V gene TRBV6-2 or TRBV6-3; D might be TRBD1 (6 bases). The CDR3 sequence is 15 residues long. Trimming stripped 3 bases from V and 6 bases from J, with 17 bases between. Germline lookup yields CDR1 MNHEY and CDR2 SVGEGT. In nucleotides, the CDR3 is TGTGCCAGCAGTTATCACGCCCGGGGGGCAGCTGAAGCTTTCTTT. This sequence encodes CASSYHARGAAEAFF.

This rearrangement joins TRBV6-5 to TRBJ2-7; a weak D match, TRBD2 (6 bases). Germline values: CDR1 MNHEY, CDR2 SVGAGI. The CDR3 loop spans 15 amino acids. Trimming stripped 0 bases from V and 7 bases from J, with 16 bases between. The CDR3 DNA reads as TGTGCCAGCAGTTACTCGGGGGGTCGACTAGTAGAGCAGTACTTC. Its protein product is CASSYSGGRLVEQYF.

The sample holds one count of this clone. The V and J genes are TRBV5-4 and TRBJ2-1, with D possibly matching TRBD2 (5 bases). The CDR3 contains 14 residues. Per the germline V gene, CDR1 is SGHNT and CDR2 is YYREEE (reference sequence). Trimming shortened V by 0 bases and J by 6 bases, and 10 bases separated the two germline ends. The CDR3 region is CASSLEAGSNEQFF. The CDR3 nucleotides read TGTGCCAGCAGCTTGGAGGCGGGTTCCAATGAGCAGTTCTTC.

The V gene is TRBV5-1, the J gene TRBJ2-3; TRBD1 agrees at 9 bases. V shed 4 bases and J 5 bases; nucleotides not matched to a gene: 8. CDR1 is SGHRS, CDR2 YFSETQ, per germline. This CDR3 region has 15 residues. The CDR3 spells CASSLGTGSRDTQYF. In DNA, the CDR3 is TGCGCCAGCAGCCTGGGGACAGGGAGTCGAGATACGCAGTATTTT. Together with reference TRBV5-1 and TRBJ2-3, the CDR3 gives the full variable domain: KAGVTQTPRYLIKTRGQQVTLSCSPISGHRSVSWYQQTPGQGLQFLFEYFSETQRNKGNFPGRFSGRQFSNSRSEMNVSTLELGDSALYLCASSLGTGSRDTQYFGPGTRLTVL.

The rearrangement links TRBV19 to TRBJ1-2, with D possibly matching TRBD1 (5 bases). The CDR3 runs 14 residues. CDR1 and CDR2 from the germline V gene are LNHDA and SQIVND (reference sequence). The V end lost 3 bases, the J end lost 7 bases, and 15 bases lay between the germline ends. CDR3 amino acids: CASSIVRGTGGYTF. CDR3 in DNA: TGTGCCAGTAGTATCGTTCGCGGGACTGGTGGCTACACCTTC.